These T cell receptor beta chains were read from a single sample in a study of blood T cell repertoires in COVID-19. Profiling relied on immunoSEQ multiplex PCR, and the TCRdb table lists in-frame clones only, not all of them. The sample has about 75,000 clones; roughly 78% are singletons. Sequencing used peripheral blood. The origin of the receptors is a woman aged 80 or older with active or convalescent COVID-19. Both conserved end residues are part of each CDR3. The D gene is left open where the match is weak. Size is stated for part of the rows, as once, few or many counts, or as a class when the clone is expanded.

j_gene: TRBJ2-1
v_gene: TRBV19
d_gene: TRBD2
abundance: NA
CDR3aa: CASGSVAGVGGQFF
CDR3nt: TGTGCCAGTGGGTCGGTAGCGGGAGTGGGAGGGCAGTTCTTC

j_gene: TRBJ1-5
v_gene: TRBV18
d_gene: TRBD1
abundance: NA
CDR3aa: CASPASDRGLGNQPQHF
CDR3nt: TGTGCCAGCCCGGCCTCGGACAGGGGGCTCGGCAATCAGCCCCAGCATTTT

j_gene: TRBJ2-5
v_gene: TRBV30
d_gene: TRBD2
abundance: NA
CDR3aa: CAWSWRELSQYF
CDR3nt: TGTGCCTGGTCTTGGCGGGAGCTCTCCCAGTACTTC

j_gene: TRBJ2-7
v_gene: TRBV10-3
d_gene: NA
abundance: few
CDR3aa: CAISESYGSEYEQYF
CDR3nt: TGTGCCATCAGTGAGTCCTACGGGAGTGAGTACGAGCAGTACTTC

j_gene: TRBJ1-6
v_gene: TRBV19
d_gene: TRBD1
abundance: NA
CDR3aa: CASSVRTGVFNSPLHF
CDR3nt: TGTGCCAGTAGTGTTAGGACAGGGGTCTTCAATTCACCCCTCCACTTT

j_gene: TRBJ2-1
v_gene: TRBV5-1
d_gene: TRBD2
abundance: NA
CDR3aa: CASSLVTSGKDEQFF
CDR3nt: TGCGCCAGCAGCTTGGTGACTAGCGGAAAGGATGAGCAGTTCTTC

j_gene: TRBJ2-1
v_gene: TRBV9
d_gene: TRBD2
abundance: NA
CDR3aa: CASTKGGLARNEQFF
CDR3nt: TGTGCCAGCACCAAGGGGGGACTAGCGCGAAATGAGCAGTTCTTC

j_gene: TRBJ2-1
v_gene: TRBV9
d_gene: TRBD2
abundance: NA
CDR3aa: CASSVRGTSRVHEQFF
CDR3nt: TGTGCCAGCAGCGTACGTGGGACTAGTAGGGTGCATGAGCAGTTCTTC

j_gene: TRBJ1-2
v_gene: TRBV28
d_gene: NA
abundance: once
CDR3aa: CASSSPPGLYGYTF
CDR3nt: TGTGCCAGCAGCAGTCCTCCGGGACTATATGGCTACACCTTC

j_gene: TRBJ2-7
v_gene: TRBV13
d_gene: NA
abundance: few
CDR3aa: CASSLGKRDFEQYF
CDR3nt: TGTGCCAGCAGCTTGGGGAAAAGGGACTTTGAGCAGTACTTC

j_gene: TRBJ1-6
v_gene: TRBV21-1
d_gene: NA
abundance: NA
CDR3aa: CASPCRDRSNNSPLHF
CDR3nt: TGTGCCAGTCCTTGCCGGGACAGGTCTAATAATTCACCCCTCCACTTT

j_gene: TRBJ1-1
v_gene: TRBV19
d_gene: TRBD1
abundance: NA
CDR3aa: CASSIAGGAYTEAFF
CDR3nt: TGTGCCAGTAGTATAGCAGGGGGCGCGTACACTGAAGCTTTCTTT

j_gene: TRBJ1-1
v_gene: TRBV6-2/TRBV6-3
d_gene: NA
abundance: once
CDR3aa: CASSYFNYPLNTEAFF
CDR3nt: TGTGCCAGCAGTTATTTTAATTATCCCTTGAACACTGAAGCTTTCTTT

j_gene: TRBJ1-6
v_gene: TRBV3-1/TRBV3-2
d_gene: NA
abundance: NA
CDR3aa: CASSQGGSGASPLHF
CDR3nt: TGTGCCAGCAGCCAAGGGGGCTCTGGGGCTTCACCCCTCCACTTT

j_gene: TRBJ2-1
v_gene: TRBV7-3
d_gene: NA
abundance: NA
CDR3aa: CASSPLPSSYNEQFF
CDR3nt: TGTGCCAGCAGCCCACTACCTAGCTCCTACAATGAGCAGTTCTTC

j_gene: TRBJ2-2
v_gene: TRBV18
d_gene: TRBD1
abundance: NA
CDR3aa: CASSPKAPGQGANTGELFF
CDR3nt: TGTGCCAGCTCACCGAAGGCCCCGGGACAGGGAGCGAACACCGGGGAGCTGTTTTTT

j_gene: TRBJ2-1
v_gene: TRBV4-3
d_gene: NA
abundance: NA
CDR3aa: CASSQGGTYNEQFF
CDR3nt: TGCGCCAGCAGCCAAGGGGGCACCTACAATGAGCAGTTCTTC

j_gene: TRBJ2-6
v_gene: TRBV4-3
d_gene: TRBD1
abundance: NA
CDR3aa: CASSPQGAKGANVLTF
CDR3nt: TGCGCCAGCAGCCCACAGGGGGCTAAAGGGGCCAACGTCCTGACTTTC

j_gene: TRBJ2-5
v_gene: TRBV5-1
d_gene: NA
abundance: NA
CDR3aa: CASSLTGPQETQYF
CDR3nt: TGCGCCAGCAGCTTGACAGGGCCACAAGAGACCCAGTACTTC

j_gene: TRBJ1-5
v_gene: TRBV11-2
d_gene: NA
abundance: NA
CDR3aa: CASSLNPTGQPQHF
CDR3nt: TGTGCCAGCAGCTTGAACCCGACGGGTCAGCCCCAGCATTTT

j_gene: TRBJ2-2
v_gene: TRBV5-4
d_gene: TRBD1
abundance: NA
CDR3aa: CASSWGQGWKNTGELFF
CDR3nt: TGTGCCAGCAGCTGGGGACAGGGGTGGAAGAACACCGGGGAGCTGTTTTTT

j_gene: TRBJ1-5
v_gene: TRBV24-1
d_gene: TRBD1
abundance: few
CDR3aa: CATSDRGQGQPQHF
CDR3nt: TGTGCCACCTCGGACAGGGGGCAGGGTCAGCCCCAGCATTTT

j_gene: TRBJ2-6
v_gene: TRBV19
d_gene: TRBD1
abundance: once
CDR3aa: CASTFGQGAPSGANVLTF
CDR3nt: TGTGCCAGTACCTTTGGACAGGGGGCACCCTCTGGGGCCAACGTCCTGACTTTC

j_gene: TRBJ1-1
v_gene: TRBV11-2
d_gene: NA
abundance: few
CDR3aa: CASSFRSDREAFF
CDR3nt: TGTGCCAGCAGCTTTAGATCCGACAGGGAAGCTTTCTTT

j_gene: TRBJ2-3
v_gene: TRBV5-6
d_gene: TRBD2
abundance: NA
CDR3aa: CASSYYGLARTDTQYF
CDR3nt: TGTGCCAGCAGCTATTACGGACTAGCTCGGACAGATACGCAGTATTTT

j_gene: TRBJ2-3
v_gene: TRBV5-6
d_gene: NA
abundance: once
CDR3aa: CASSLEFESLTSTDTQYF
CDR3nt: TGTGCCAGCAGCTTGGAATTTGAATCGCTCACTAGCACAGATACGCAGTATTTT

j_gene: TRBJ1-1
v_gene: TRBV5-8
d_gene: NA
abundance: NA
CDR3aa: CASSFHPSAEAFF
CDR3nt: TGTGCCAGCAGCTTCCACCCGTCGGCTGAAGCTTTCTTT

j_gene: TRBJ2-3
v_gene: TRBV29-1
d_gene: TRBD2
abundance: once
CDR3aa: CSVDWGPPGGTQYF
CDR3nt: TGCAGCGTTGATTGGGGCCCTCCGGGGGGAACGCAGTATTTT

j_gene: TRBJ2-7
v_gene: TRBV3-1/TRBV3-2
d_gene: NA
abundance: NA
CDR3aa: CASSQAISYEQYF
CDR3nt: TGTGCCAGCAGCCAAGCTATTAGTTACGAGCAGTACTTC